The present T cell receptor beta chain was sequenced within a study of blood T cell repertoires in COVID-19. The authors' processing: The authors estimated nucleated cell counts from reference gene primer amplification. Profiled with immunoSEQ multiplex PCR; TCRdb holds only in-frame clones, not every one. V, J and clone size derive from that table, while D and trimming were established from the DNA sequence. Of about 250,000 clones detected, over 70% appear once; the ten largest clones hold approximately 5.4%. The germline V gene encodes CDR1 SGHAT and CDR2 FQNNGV. CDR3 length equals 16 residues. With 0 bases clipped from V and 4 bases from J, the junction kept 8 bases outside the gene matches.

The chain has TRBV11-2 and TRBJ1-1, with 7 bases fitting TRBD1. This TCR came from a man older than 75 with acute or convalescent COVID-19. The specimen was peripheral blood. DNA of the CDR3: TGTGCCAGCAGCTTAGATCGGGGCACAGGGGCCACTGAAGCTTTCTTT. Translating it yields CASSLDRGTGATEAFF.